The 2 T cell receptor beta chains listed next were all sequenced from one sample in a study of identical twins. TCRdb used MiXCR to reprocess the 5' RACE reads, holding one entry per CDR3 protein. This sample has fewer than 900,000 distinct CDR3 sequences; roughly 20% occur once, and the top ten carry about 12%. These data were likewise used in another study, on T cells expressing NK-cell markers.

Input material: PBMCs. The receptor set was obtained from a woman aged 18 to 35 in good health.

This sequence joins TRBV4-2 and TRBJ2-5, with a possible D match to TRBD1 (5 bases). Germline V gene lookup returns CDR1 LGHNA and CDR2 YNFKEQ. The V end lost 5 bases, the J end lost 5 bases, and 18 bases lay between the germline ends. The CDR3 covers 15 residues. CDR3 bases: TGTGCCAGCAGCAAACAGGAAGATGGGCTGGAGACCCAGTACTTC. It encodes CASSKQEDGLETQYF.

This clonotype was seen only a few times. The chain is built from TRBV7-6 and TRBJ2-3, with 8 nucleotides matching TRBD2. The CDR3 runs to 18 residues. Losses at the gene ends were 1 base for V and 2 bases for J; bases not matched to a gene: 11. CDR1 and CDR2 from the germline V gene are SGHVS and FNYEAQ. Here the CDR3 reads CASSLGPLSGASTDTQYF. The CDR3 DNA reads TGTGCCAGCAGCTTAGGCCCCCTTAGCGGGGCCTCCACAGATACGCAGTATTTT.